The clone carrying this T cell receptor beta chain was picked up many times. This record comes from a study of T-cell reconstitution after alpha-beta-depleted transplantation in children. The TCRbeta library was prepared with unique molecular identifiers. Using its own MiXCR run on the PCR reads, TCRdb lists one record per CDR3 protein. The table shows some 640,000 distinct CDR3 sequences, with 16% occurring only once. Germline values: CDR1 MNHNS, CDR2 SASEGT. This CDR3 contains 14 residues. V gave up 5 bases and J gave up 2 bases; unmatched junction bases: 5. The source of this sequence is a human donor who donated a stem cell graft to a child with acute myeloid leukemia. The starting material was PBMCs from the stem cell graft donor, obtained from the stem cell graft. The chain is built from TRBV6-1 and TRBJ2-7; 8 bases line up with TRBD1. The CDR3 loop reads CASSQDRVPYEQYF. Written as DNA, the CDR3 is TGTGCCAGCAGTCAGGACAGGGTCCCCTACGAGCAGTACTTC.